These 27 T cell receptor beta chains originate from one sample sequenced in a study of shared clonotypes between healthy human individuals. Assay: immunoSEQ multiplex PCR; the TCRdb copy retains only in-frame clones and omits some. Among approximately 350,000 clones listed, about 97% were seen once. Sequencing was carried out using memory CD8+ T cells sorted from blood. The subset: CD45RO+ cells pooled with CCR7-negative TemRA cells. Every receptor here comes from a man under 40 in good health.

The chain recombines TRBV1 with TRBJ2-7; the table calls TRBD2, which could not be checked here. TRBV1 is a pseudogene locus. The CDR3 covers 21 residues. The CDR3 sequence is CTSSQDYSWPGLAGGPSEQYF. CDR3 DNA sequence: TGCACCAGCAGCCAAGATTACAGTTGGCCGGGACTAGCGGGAGGGCCCTCGGAGCAGTACTTC.

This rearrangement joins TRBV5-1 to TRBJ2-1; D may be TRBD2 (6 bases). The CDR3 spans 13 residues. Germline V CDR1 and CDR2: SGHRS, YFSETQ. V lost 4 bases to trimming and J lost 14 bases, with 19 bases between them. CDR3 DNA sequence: TGCGCCAGCAGCCTGCCCAACGGGAGATCTAAGTTCTTC. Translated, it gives CASSLPNGRSKFF.

The CDR3 nucleotides read TGTGCCAGCAGCCCCAGTCAAGACACCGGGGAGCTGTTTTTT. Translating it yields CASSPSQDTGELFF. The rearrangement uses TRBV4-2 and TRBJ2-2; D is ambiguous. Germline V CDR1 and CDR2: LGHNA, YNFKEQ. This CDR3 is built from 14 residues. V was pared by 4 bases and J by 3 bases, with 9 bases between.

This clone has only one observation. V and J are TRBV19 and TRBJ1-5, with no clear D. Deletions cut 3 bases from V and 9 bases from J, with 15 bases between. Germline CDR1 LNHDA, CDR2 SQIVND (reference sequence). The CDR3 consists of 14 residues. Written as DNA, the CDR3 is TGTGCCAGTAGTATCCACGCAGCGAAAGGGCCCCAGCATTTT. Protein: CASSIHAAKGPQHF.

CDR3 in DNA: TGTGCCAGCAGCCTAGCGGTGAACACCGGGGAGCTGTTTTTT. Translated, it gives CASSLAVNTGELFF. The chain employs TRBV6-1 and TRBJ2-2; TRBD2 agrees at 7 bases. Trimming took 6 bases from V and 1 from J; bases not matched to a gene: 2. Germline V gene data show CDR1 as MNHNS and CDR2 as SASEGT. This CDR3 is 14 amino acids long.

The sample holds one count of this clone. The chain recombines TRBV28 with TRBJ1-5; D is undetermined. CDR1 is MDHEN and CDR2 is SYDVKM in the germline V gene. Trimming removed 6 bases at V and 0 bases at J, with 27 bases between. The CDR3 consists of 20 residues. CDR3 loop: CASSVDDFPHSSYSNQPQHF. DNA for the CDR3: TGTGCCAGCAGCGTTGACGATTTTCCCCATTCAAGTTATAGCAATCAGCCCCAGCATTTT.

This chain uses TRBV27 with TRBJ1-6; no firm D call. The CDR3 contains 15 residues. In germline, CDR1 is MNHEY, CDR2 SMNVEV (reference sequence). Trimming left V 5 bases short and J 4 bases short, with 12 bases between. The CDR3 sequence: CASSAVRRYNSPLHF. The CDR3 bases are TGTGCCAGCAGTGCGGTGAGACGGTATAATTCACCCCTCCACTTT.

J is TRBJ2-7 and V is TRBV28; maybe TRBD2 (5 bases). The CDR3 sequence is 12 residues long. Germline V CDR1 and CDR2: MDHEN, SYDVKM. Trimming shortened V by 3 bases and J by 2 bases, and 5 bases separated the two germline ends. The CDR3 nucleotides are TGTGCCAGCAGTTTCGGGACCTACGAGCAGTACTTC. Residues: CASSFGTYEQYF.

Here the CDR3 reads CASSSGTGLNTEAFF. In DNA form, the CDR3 reads TGCGCCAGCAGCTCCGGGACAGGGCTGAACACTGAAGCTTTCTTT. The chain joins TRBV5-1 to TRBJ1-1, with 9 bases identical to TRBD1. Germline trimming cut 3 bases from V and 0 bases from J; bases unmatched to any gene: 3. This CDR3 is built from 15 residues. In germline, CDR1 is SGHRS, CDR2 YFSETQ.

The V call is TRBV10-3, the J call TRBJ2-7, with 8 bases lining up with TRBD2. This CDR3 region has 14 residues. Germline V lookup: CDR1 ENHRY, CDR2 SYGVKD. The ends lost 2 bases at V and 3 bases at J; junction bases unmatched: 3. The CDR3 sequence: CAISEGLAGYEQYF. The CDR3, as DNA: TGTGCCATCAGTGAGGGTCTAGCGGGCTACGAGCAGTACTTC.

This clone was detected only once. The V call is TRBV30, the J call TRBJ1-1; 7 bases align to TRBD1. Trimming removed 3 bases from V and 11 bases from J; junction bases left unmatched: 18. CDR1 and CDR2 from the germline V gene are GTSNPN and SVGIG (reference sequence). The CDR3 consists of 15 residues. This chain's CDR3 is CAWRESLYRGAVAFF. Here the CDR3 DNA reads TGTGCCTGGAGGGAGAGCCTTTACAGGGGCGCCGTGGCTTTCTTT.

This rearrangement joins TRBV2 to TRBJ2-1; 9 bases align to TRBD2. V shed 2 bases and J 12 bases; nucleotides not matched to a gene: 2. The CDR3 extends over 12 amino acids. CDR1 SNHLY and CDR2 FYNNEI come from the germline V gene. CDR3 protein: CASSEPTSGQFF. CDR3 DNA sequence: TGTGCCAGCAGTGAACCGACTAGCGGGCAGTTCTTC.

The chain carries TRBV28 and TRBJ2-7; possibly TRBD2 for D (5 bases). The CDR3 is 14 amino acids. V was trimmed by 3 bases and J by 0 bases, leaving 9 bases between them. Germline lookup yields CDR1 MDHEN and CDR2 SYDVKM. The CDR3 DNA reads TGTGCCAGCAGTTTGGACTTTAGCTCCTACGAGCAGTACTTC. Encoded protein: CASSLDFSSYEQYF.

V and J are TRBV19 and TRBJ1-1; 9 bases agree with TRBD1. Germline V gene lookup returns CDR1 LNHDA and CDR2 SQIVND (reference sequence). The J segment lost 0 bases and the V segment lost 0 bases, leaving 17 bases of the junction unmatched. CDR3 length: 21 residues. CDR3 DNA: TGTGCCAGTAGTATAGACTACCGGGACAGGGTAAAGGGGGTGATGAACACTGAAGCTTTCTTT. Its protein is CASSIDYRDRVKGVMNTEAFF.

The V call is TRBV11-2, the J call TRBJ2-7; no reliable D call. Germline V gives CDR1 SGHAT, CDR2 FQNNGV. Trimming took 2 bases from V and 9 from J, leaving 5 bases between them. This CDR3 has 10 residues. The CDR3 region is CASSLTAQYF. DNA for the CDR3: TGTGCCAGCAGCTTAACAGCGCAGTACTTC. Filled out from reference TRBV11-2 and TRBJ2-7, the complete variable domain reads EAGVAQSPRYKIIEKRQSVAFWCNPISGHATLYWYQQILGQGPKLLIQFQNNGVVDDSQLPKDRFSAERLKGVDSTLKIQPAKLEDSAVYLCASSLTAQYFGPGTRLTVT.

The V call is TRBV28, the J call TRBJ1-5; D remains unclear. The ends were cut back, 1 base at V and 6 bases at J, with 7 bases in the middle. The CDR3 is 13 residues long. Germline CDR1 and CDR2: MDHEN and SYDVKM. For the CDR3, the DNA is TGTGCCAGCAGTTTATTGGGGTTTCAGCCCCAGCATTTT. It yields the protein CASSLLGFQPQHF.

This CDR3 reads CSVERWRAAYEQYF. CDR3 nucleotides: TGCAGCGTTGAAAGATGGCGGGCTGCCTACGAGCAGTACTTC. J is TRBJ2-7 and V is TRBV29-1; weak D call: TRBD2 (5 bases). This CDR3 comprises 14 residues. Germline-derived CDR1 and CDR2 are SQVTM and ANQGSEA. V lost 2 bases, J lost 2 bases, and 13 bases lay in between.

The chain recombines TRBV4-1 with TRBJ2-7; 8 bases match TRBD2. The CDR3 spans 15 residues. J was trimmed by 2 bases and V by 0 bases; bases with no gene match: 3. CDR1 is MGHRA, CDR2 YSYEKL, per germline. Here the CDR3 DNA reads TGCGCCAGCAGCCAAGAGAACGGGAGGGCCTACGAGCAGTACTTC. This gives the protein CASSQENGRAYEQYF.

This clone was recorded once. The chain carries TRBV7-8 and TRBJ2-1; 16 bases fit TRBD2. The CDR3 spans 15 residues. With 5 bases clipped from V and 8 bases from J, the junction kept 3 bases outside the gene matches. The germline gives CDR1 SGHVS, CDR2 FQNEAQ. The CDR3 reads CASSIGTSGRDEQFF. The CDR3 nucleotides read TGTGCCAGCAGCATAGGGACTAGCGGGAGGGATGAGCAGTTCTTC.

The DNA for the CDR3 is TGTGCCAGCATCCGGGACAGGGTCTTTTCTGGGGCCAACGTCCTGACTTTC. It codes for CASIRDRVFSGANVLTF. This rearrangement joins TRBV2 to TRBJ2-6; TRBD1 agrees at 9 bases. Germline V gives CDR1 SNHLY, CDR2 FYNNEI. The CDR3 loop spans 17 amino acids. V shed 7 bases, J shed 1 base, and the junction held 8 bases outside the gene matches.

The CDR3 nucleotides read TGTGCCAGCAGCCACCTAAAGGACAGGGACCTCTATGGCTACACCTTC. Protein product: CASSHLKDRDLYGYTF. This chain joins TRBV14 and TRBJ1-2; 8 positions agree with TRBD1. Looked up from germline, CDR1 is SGHDN and CDR2 is FVKESK. This CDR3 has 16 amino acids. The V gene end was trimmed by 3 bases and the J gene end by 4 bases; junction bases not matched to a gene: 10.

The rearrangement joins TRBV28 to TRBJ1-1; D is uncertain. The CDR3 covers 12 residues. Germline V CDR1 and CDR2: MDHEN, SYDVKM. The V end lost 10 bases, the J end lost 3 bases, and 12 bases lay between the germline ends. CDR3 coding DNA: TGTGCCACCTCTCAGAGGGACACTGAAGCTTTCTTT. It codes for CATSQRDTEAFF.

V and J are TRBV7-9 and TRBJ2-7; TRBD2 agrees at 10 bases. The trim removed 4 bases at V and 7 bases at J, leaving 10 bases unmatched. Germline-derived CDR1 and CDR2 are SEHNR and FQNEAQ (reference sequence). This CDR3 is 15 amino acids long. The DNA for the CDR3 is TGTGCCAGCAGCTCGCGGACTAGCGGCCGGGGTGAGCAGTACTTC. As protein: CASSSRTSGRGEQYF.

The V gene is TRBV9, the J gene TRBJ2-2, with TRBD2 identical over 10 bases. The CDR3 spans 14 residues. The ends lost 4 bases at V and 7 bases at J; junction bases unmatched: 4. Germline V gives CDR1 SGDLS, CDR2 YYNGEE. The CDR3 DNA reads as TGTGCCAGCAGCCCGTGGACTAGCGGCGGGGAGCTGTTTTTT. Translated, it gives CASSPWTSGGELFF.

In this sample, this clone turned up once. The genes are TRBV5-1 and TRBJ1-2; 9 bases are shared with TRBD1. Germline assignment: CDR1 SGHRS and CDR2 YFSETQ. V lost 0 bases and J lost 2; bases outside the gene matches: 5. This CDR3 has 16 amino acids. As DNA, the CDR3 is TGCGCCAGCAGCTTGGGGACAGGGGAGGTCAACTATGGCTACACCTTC. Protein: CASSLGTGEVNYGYTF.

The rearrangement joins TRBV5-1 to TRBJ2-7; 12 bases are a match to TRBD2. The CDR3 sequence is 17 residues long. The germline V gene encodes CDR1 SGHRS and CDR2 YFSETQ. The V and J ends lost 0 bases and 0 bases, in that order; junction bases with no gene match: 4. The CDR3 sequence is CASSLASSGRASYEQYF. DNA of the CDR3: TGCGCCAGCAGCTTGGCCTCTAGCGGGAGGGCCTCCTACGAGCAGTACTTC.

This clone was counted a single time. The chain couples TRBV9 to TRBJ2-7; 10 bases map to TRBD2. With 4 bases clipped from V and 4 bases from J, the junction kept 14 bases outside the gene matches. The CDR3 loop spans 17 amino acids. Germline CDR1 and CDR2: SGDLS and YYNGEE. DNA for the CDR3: TGTGCCAGCAGCCCCCGAGAGGCTAGCGGGAGAACTTACGAGCAGTACTTC. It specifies CASSPREASGRTYEQYF.